These 21 T cell receptor beta chains were sequenced from one sample in a study of cytomegalovirus exposure and HLA in healthy donors (dated by TCRdb to 2017 to 2019). Receptors were amplified or captured by the immunoSEQ multiplex PCR assay. The multiplex PCR relied on a mix of 60 forward primers for TCR Vbeta segments and 13 reverse primers for TCR Jbeta segments. The immuneACCESS repertoire file appears here via TCRdb, limited to in-frame rearrangements. These files lack a portion of the clones; in checked studies, under half of the deficit traces to unresolved V genes, and the cause of the others is not known. Here the sample has roughly 150,000 clones; 80% occur a single time. The top ten hold 2.2% of the sample. The sample taken for sequencing was PBMCs. The receptors here all came from a man aged 25 to 45 in good health and CMV-seronegative.

This clone has just one count. CDR3 DNA: TGTGCCAGTAGTAACAGGGCAACTGGGGCCAACGTCCTGACTTTC. It yields the protein CASSNRATGANVLTF. The genes are TRBV19 and TRBJ2-6; a weak D match, TRBD1 (6 bases). Germline loops: CDR1 LNHDA, CDR2 SQIVND (reference sequence). Trimming stripped 4 bases from V and 2 bases from J, with 9 bases between. This CDR3 is 15 amino acids long. The variable domain in full, with the rest retrieved from reference TRBV19 and TRBJ2-6, is DGGITQSPKYLFRKEGQNVTLSCEQNLNHDAMYWYRQDPGQGLRLIYYSQIVNDFQKGDIAEGYSVSREKKESFPLTVTSAQKNPTAFYLCASSNRATGANVLTFGAGSRLTVL.

In its sample, this clone was seen a few times. The V call is TRBV19, the J call TRBJ2-7; 9 positions agree with TRBD2. The CDR3 covers 15 residues. Germline V lookup: CDR1 LNHDA, CDR2 SQIVND (reference sequence). V shed 3 bases, J shed 5 bases, and the junction held 8 bases outside the gene matches. CDR3: CASSMSLSGRNEQYF. The CDR3 DNA follows: TGTGCCAGTAGTATGTCCCTTAGCGGGAGAAACGAGCAGTACTTC.

CDR3 in amino acids: CASSSVVLNEQFF. CDR3 in DNA: TGCGCCAGCAGCTCCGTAGTCTTGAATGAGCAGTTCTTC. This rearrangement joins TRBV5-1 to TRBJ2-1; no firm D call. Germline CDR1 is SGHRS and CDR2 is YFSETQ. V was cut by 3 bases and J by 7 bases, with 11 bases left in between. The CDR3 is 13 amino acids.

V is TRBV28 and J is TRBJ2-4, with 15 bases fitting TRBD2. This CDR3 comprises 16 residues. Germline V gene data show CDR1 as MDHEN and CDR2 as SYDVKM. The ends lost 5 bases at V and 8 bases at J; junction bases unmatched: 7. The CDR3, as DNA: TGTGCCAGCAGTCTAGGGACTAGCGGGAGGAGGTACATTCAGTACTTC. Translated, it gives CASSLGTSGRRYIQYF. The variable domain in full, with the rest retrieved from reference TRBV28 and TRBJ2-4, is DVKVTQSSRYLVKRTGEKVFLECVQDMDHENMFWYRQDPGLGLRLIYFSYDVKMKEKGDIPEGYSVSREKKERFSLILESASTNQTSMYLCASSLGTSGRRYIQYFGAGTRLSVL.

The rearrangement joins TRBV6-6 to TRBJ1-5; D is ambiguous. The germline V gene encodes CDR1 MNHNY and CDR2 SVGAGI (reference sequence). Trimming shortened V by 6 bases and J by 3 bases, and 9 bases separated the two germline ends. This CDR3 region has 13 residues. CDR3 sequence reads: CASRLTPNQPQHF. CDR3 DNA: TGTGCCAGCAGATTGACACCCAATCAGCCCCAGCATTTT.

The chain couples TRBV5-1 to TRBJ1-1; weak D call: TRBD1 (6 bases). The germline gives CDR1 SGHRS, CDR2 YFSETQ. The CDR3 consists of 14 residues. The V end lost 5 bases, the J end lost 2 bases, and 13 bases lay between the germline ends. The CDR3 spells CASRNSGVNTEAFF. CDR3 coding DNA: TGCGCCAGCAGAAATTCAGGGGTAAACACTGAAGCTTTCTTT.

V is TRBV7-2 and J is TRBJ1-1; D call uncertain. Germline V CDR1 and CDR2: SGHTA, FQGNSA. V lost 2 bases and J 1 base, leaving 14 bases between the germline ends. This CDR3 spans 16 amino acids. The CDR3: CASSLRPASANTEAFF. The CDR3 nucleotides read TGTGCCAGCAGCTTAAGGCCTGCCAGCGCGAACACTGAAGCTTTCTTT.

The chain links TRBV28 to TRBJ2-2; TRBD2 is a possible D gene (6 bases). Per the germline V gene, CDR1 is MDHEN and CDR2 is SYDVKM. V was cut by 6 bases and J by 4 bases, with 15 bases left in between. The CDR3 sequence is 15 residues long. The CDR3 DNA follows: TGTGCCAGCAGCAGGGACTCTTCAGGCACCGGGGAGCTGTTTTTT. Amino acid sequence: CASSRDSSGTGELFF.

This clone was seen just once. The chain combines TRBV2 with TRBJ2-5, with D possibly being TRBD1 (6 bases). CDR1 and CDR2 from the germline V gene are SNHLY and FYNNEI. The germline V and J ends were trimmed by 9 bases and 1 base, with 12 bases remaining between them. The CDR3 is 13 amino acids. The CDR3 spells CARRRQAQETQYF. The CDR3 bases are TGTGCCAGACGACGACAGGCCCAAGAGACCCAGTACTTC.

The rearrangement uses TRBV6-5 and TRBJ1-1; the D is unclear. CDR3 length: 11 residues. V gave up 5 bases and J gave up 5 bases, with 6 bases separating them. Germline V gene lookup returns CDR1 MNHEY and CDR2 SVGAGI. The CDR3 DNA reads TGTGCCAGCAGTCGTCGTACTGAAGCTTTCTTT. Its translation: CASSRRTEAFF.

The chain uses TRBV6-5 and TRBJ1-1; D uncertain. The CDR3 covers 15 residues. Germline CDR1 reads MNHEY; CDR2 reads SVGAGI. The germline V and J ends were trimmed by 4 bases and 4 bases, with 16 bases remaining between them. CDR3 loop: CASSSVGWGGTEAFF. For the CDR3, the DNA is TGTGCCAGCAGTTCCGTCGGGTGGGGAGGCACTGAAGCTTTCTTT.

In this sample, this clone turned up a few times. The rearrangement joins TRBV6-5 to TRBJ1-5; D is uncertain. The CDR3 runs 14 residues. Per the germline V gene, CDR1 is MNHEY and CDR2 is SVGAGI. V was trimmed by 5 bases and J by 7 bases, leaving 15 bases between them. The CDR3 DNA reads TGTGCCAGCAGTCTAAGGGTGACGGGACAGCCCCAGCATTTT. Protein sequence: CASSLRVTGQPQHF.

This clone is a singleton in its sample. The gene calls are TRBV28 and TRBJ2-3; 7 nucleotides line up with TRBD1. J gave up 6 bases and V 6 bases, and 3 bases lay outside the gene matches. Germline loops: CDR1 MDHEN, CDR2 SYDVKM. This CDR3 comprises 12 residues. The CDR3 region has the DNA TGTGCCAGCAGACTACAGGGGGATACGCAGTATTTT. Its protein product is CASRLQGDTQYF.

This clone was detected only a few times. The gene calls are TRBV5-6 and TRBJ1-2; tentative D call: TRBD1 (6 bases). This CDR3 contains 14 residues. Germline V lookup: CDR1 SGHDT, CDR2 YYEEEE. Trimming took 2 bases from V and 7 from J, leaving 15 bases between them. CDR3 protein: CASSFPGVESGYTF. Here the CDR3 DNA reads TGTGCCAGCAGCTTTCCAGGGGTGGAGAGTGGCTACACCTTC.

This clone was observed a single time. This chain connects TRBV5-1 to TRBJ1-3; weak D call: TRBD1 (5 bases). Germline V gene data show CDR1 as SGHRS and CDR2 as YFSETQ. The length of the CDR3 is 16 residues. Trimming cost V 0 bases and J 0 bases, with 10 bases left between them. DNA of the CDR3: TGCGCCAGCAGCTTGGATCCGGGGGGCTCTGGAAACACCATATATTTT. Translating gives CASSLDPGGSGNTIYF.

The chain uses TRBV30 and TRBJ2-7, with 8 bases matching TRBD1. Germline lookup yields CDR1 GTSNPN and CDR2 SVGIG (reference sequence). The junction had 10 bases not matched to a gene; V was cut back by 1 base and J by 5 bases. The CDR3 contains 15 residues. CDR3 residues: CAWSGGQGAFNEQYF. CDR3 in DNA: TGTGCCTGGAGTGGAGGGCAGGGGGCTTTCAACGAGCAGTACTTC.

The chain links TRBV9 to TRBJ1-2; 8 bases fit TRBD1. The CDR3 contains 15 residues. From germline, CDR1 is SGDLS and CDR2 YYNGEE. The V segment lost 3 bases and the J segment 4 bases; nucleotides outside the gene matches: 8. CDR3: CASSETPTGVYGYTF. CDR3 sequence (DNA): TGTGCCAGCAGCGAGACGCCGACAGGGGTCTATGGCTACACCTTC.

In the case of this clone: The sample contains more than one DNA sequence encoding this CDR3. The chain links TRBV27 to TRBJ2-7; a possible D gene is TRBD2 (6 bases). V lost 4 bases to trimming and J lost 2 bases, with 12 bases between them. From germline, CDR1 is MNHEY and CDR2 SMNVEV (reference sequence). CDR3 length: 14 residues. The CDR3 nucleotides read TGTGCCAGCAGTTCGGGGACTGCAACCTACGAGCAGTACTTC. Translating gives CASSSGTATYEQYF.

V gene TRBV29-1 combines with J gene TRBJ1-1; D is uncertain. Germline CDR1 reads SQVTM; CDR2 reads ANQGSEA. Trimming took 4 bases from V and 3 from J, leaving 6 bases between them. This CDR3 contains 11 residues. CDR3 amino acids: CSVAFYTEAFF. The CDR3 DNA reads TGCAGCGTTGCCTTTTACACTGAAGCTTTCTTT.

The V gene is TRBV28, the J gene TRBJ2-3, with 7 nucleotides matching TRBD2. CDR1 is MDHEN and CDR2 is SYDVKM in the germline V gene. The CDR3 consists of 15 residues. V lost 4 bases and J lost 6; bases outside the gene matches: 10. DNA of the CDR3: TGTGCCAGCAGTTGGCGGGAGCCCCGGGTTGATACGCAGTATTTT. This encodes CASSWREPRVDTQYF.

The V call is TRBV21-1, the J call TRBJ2-7; the D call of TRBD1 is as the table states it, not checked on the DNA. TRBV21-1 is a recognized pseudogene. The CDR3 has 15 amino acids. The CDR3 loop reads CASSKVRQGRREQYF. In DNA, the CDR3 is TGTGCCAGCAGCAAAGTTCGTCAGGGGCGGCGCGAGCAGTACTTC.